Listed here are 15 T cell receptor beta chains from one sample, sequenced in a study of blood T cell repertoires in COVID-19. Produced via immunoSEQ multiplex PCR; TCRdb's table is partial and in-frame only. This table has approximately 340,000 clones, 87% appearing once. Material for sequencing was peripheral blood. The receptors were sampled from a man aged 25 to 40 with COVID-19, enrolled during active disease.

This chain connects TRBV4-2 to TRBJ2-5; TRBD2 aligns across 7 bases. The V gene end was trimmed by 4 bases and the J gene end by 5 bases; junction bases not matched to a gene: 13. The CDR3 totals 16 residues. In germline, CDR1 is LGHNA, CDR2 YNFKEQ. CDR3: CASSLLRSSGGETQYF. CDR3 in DNA: TGTGCCAGCAGCCTCCTCCGGTCTAGCGGCGGTGAGACCCAGTACTTC.

The sample holds a few counts of this clone. The chain joins TRBV11-2 to TRBJ2-7; weak D call: TRBD1 (6 bases). The CDR3 has 15 residues. V was shortened by 1 base and J by 0 bases, with 10 bases between the two germline ends. Germline V gives CDR1 SGHAT, CDR2 FQNNGV. The CDR3 protein is CASSLAGQYSYEQYF. The CDR3 DNA reads as TGTGCCAGCAGCTTAGCCGGACAGTACTCCTACGAGCAGTACTTC.

A single count supports this clone. V and J are TRBV7-3 and TRBJ2-6; no clear D gene. Trimming shortened V by 5 bases and J by 4 bases, and 15 bases separated the two germline ends. The CDR3 is 16 residues long. Per germline, CDR1 SGHTA and CDR2 FQGTGA. The CDR3 protein is CASSRRHGTGANVLTF. The DNA for the CDR3 is TGTGCCAGCAGCCGGCGGCATGGTACCGGGGCCAACGTCCTGACTTTC.

The chain joins TRBV12-1 to TRBJ2-7; the D call of TRBD2 is as the table states it, not checked on the DNA. TRBV12-1 has pseudogene status. This CDR3 contains 18 residues. The CDR3 DNA reads TGTGCCAGCAGAAAGACAGGTGGGCGCGGGGGGCCAAGCAACGAGCAGTACTTC. It encodes CASRKTGGRGGPSNEQYF.

The chain recombines TRBV5-1 with TRBJ1-6; perhaps TRBD1 as D (6 bases). Germline values: CDR1 SGHRS, CDR2 YFSETQ. The CDR3 runs to 14 residues. Trimming removed 7 bases at V and 6 bases at J, with 14 bases between. The CDR3 bases are TGCGCCAGCTCCTGGGGGGGCGGTAATTCACCCCTCCACTTT. Translation gives CASSWGGGNSPLHF. Together with reference TRBV5-1 and TRBJ1-6, the CDR3 gives the full variable domain: KAGVTQTPRYLIKTRGQQVTLSCSPISGHRSVSWYQQTPGQGLQFLFEYFSETQRNKGNFPGRFSGRQFSNSRSEMNVSTLELGDSALYLCASSWGGGNSPLHFGNGTRLTVT.

The J gene is TRBJ1-2, the V gene TRBV3-1 (or the pseudogene TRBV3-2), with 12 bases identical to TRBD1. Germline V CDR1 and CDR2: LGHDT, YNNKEL (reference sequence). With 4 bases clipped from V and 7 bases from J, the junction kept 7 bases outside the gene matches. CDR3 length equals 15 residues. Here the CDR3 reads CASSLKGTGGRGYTF. The CDR3 region has the DNA TGTGCCAGCAGCCTCAAAGGGACAGGGGGCCGTGGCTACACCTTC.

This chain connects TRBV30 to TRBJ2-7, with D possibly TRBD2 on 6 matching bases. The ends were cut back, 4 bases at V and 6 bases at J, with 22 bases in the middle. CDR1 is GTSNPN, CDR2 SVGIG, per germline (reference sequence). The CDR3 loop spans 15 amino acids. The CDR3 protein is CAWTWRAGTDGEQYF. The CDR3, as DNA: TGTGCCTGGACTTGGAGGGCGGGGACGGACGGCGAGCAGTACTTC.

The chain joins TRBV3-1 (or the pseudogene TRBV3-2) to TRBJ2-7, with a weak D call TRBD2 (6 bases). V shed 3 bases and J shed 13 bases, with 22 bases lying between them. The CDR3 has 14 amino acids. Germline V gene sequence: CDR1 LGHDT, CDR2 YNNKEL (reference sequence). DNA for the CDR3: TGTGCCAGCAGCCACCCCCCGGGGAGGCAGCTGTTATACTTC. Translating it yields CASSHPPGRQLLYF.

The chain employs TRBV3-1 (or the pseudogene TRBV3-2) and TRBJ2-3; TRBD2 agrees at 13 bases. Unmatched junction bases numbered 10, after V lost 4 bases and J lost 0 bases. This CDR3 spans 19 amino acids. Germline-derived CDR1 and CDR2 are LGHDT and YNNKEL (reference sequence). The CDR3 DNA is TGTGCCAGCAGCCGGGGACTAGCGGGACAGCTTTCTAGCACAGATACGCAGTATTTT. Translation: CASSRGLAGQLSSTDTQYF.

J is TRBJ1-2 and V is TRBV10-3; possible D gene TRBD1, 5 bases. CDR1 and CDR2 from the germline V gene are ENHRY and SYGVKD. This CDR3 has 19 residues. The V end lost 0 bases, the J end lost 6 bases, and 26 bases lay between the germline ends. CDR3: CAISESTLSDRAYPNGYTF. The CDR3, as DNA: TGTGCCATCAGTGAGTCGACTCTCTCCGACAGAGCCTACCCGAATGGCTACACCTTC.

The chain recombines TRBV6-6 with TRBJ1-4; D is ambiguous. The CDR3 consists of 17 residues. From germline, CDR1 is MNHNY and CDR2 SVGAGI (reference sequence). V was pared by 5 bases and J by 0 bases, with 16 bases between. CDR3 protein: CASSQREVRATNEKLFF. CDR3 coding DNA: TGTGCCAGCAGTCAGCGGGAAGTGCGCGCAACTAATGAAAAACTGTTTTTT.

This clone was recorded only once. V gene TRBV28 combines with J gene TRBJ1-2; D might be TRBD1 (6 bases). This CDR3 has 13 amino acids. V was shortened by 9 bases and J by 2 bases, with 13 bases between the two germline ends. The V gene's germline CDR1 is MDHEN and CDR2 SYDVKM. CDR3 in amino acids: CASHGDTNYGYTF. The CDR3 DNA sequence: TGTGCCAGTCACGGGGACACGAACTATGGCTACACCTTC.

V is TRBV7-7 and J is TRBJ2-7; 13 bases agree with TRBD2. This CDR3 region has 15 residues. The ends lost 6 bases at V and 2 bases at J; junction bases unmatched: 4. The germline V gene has CDR1 SSHAT and CDR2 FNYEAQ (reference sequence). The DNA of the CDR3 is TGTGCCAGCAGTCGGGGACTAGCGGGAACCTACGAGCAGTACTTC. Amino acids: CASSRGLAGTYEQYF.

This chain joins TRBV4-3 and TRBJ1-4; a possible D gene is TRBD1 (6 bases). The CDR3 sequence is 15 residues long. Trimming took 3 bases from V and 8 from J, leaving 16 bases between them. The V gene's germline CDR1 is LGHNA and CDR2 YSLEER. CDR3 sequence reads: CASSHGPGGAEKLFF. The CDR3 DNA reads TGCGCCAGCAGCCATGGCCCGGGGGGGGCCGAAAAACTGTTTTTT.

This clone was recorded once. The chain couples TRBV19 to TRBJ1-2, with 12 nucleotides matching TRBD1. CDR1 is LNHDA and CDR2 is SQIVND in the germline V gene (reference sequence). V gave up 3 bases and J gave up 7 bases; unmatched junction bases: 3. The CDR3 sequence is 14 residues long. This CDR3 reads CASSMGQGAGGYTF. In DNA, the CDR3 is TGTGCCAGTAGTATGGGACAGGGGGCAGGTGGCTACACCTTC.